This is a list of T cell receptor beta chains from one sample in a study of blood T cells in healthy people across ages. In TCRdb, the 5' RACE reads were re-called with MiXCR into one record per CDR3 protein. The data hold about 1.8 million distinct CDR3 sequences, with less than 50% observed a single time. The sequencing sample was made of blood. The receptor source for this set is a woman between 35 and 50 years old in good health. CDR3s include the opening cysteine and the closing phenylalanine or tryptophan. D genes are given only for firm matches. Clone size is shown for a subset of rows, as once, few, many or a class of expanded clone.

d_call clone_size cdr3_length j_call v_call cdr3_aa cdr3_nt
NA NA 14 TRBJ2-7 TRBV21-1 CASSKADSSYEQYF TGTGCCAGCAGCAAAGCGGACAGCTCCTACGAGCAGTACTTC
NA NA 13 TRBJ2-3 TRBV7-9 CASSSQSADAQYF TGTGCCAGCAGCTCCCAAAGCGCAGATGCGCAGTATTTT
TRBD1 NA 16 TRBJ2-1 TRBV27 CASRVDRTGYRNEQFF TGTGCCAGCAGGGTTGATAGGACAGGGTATCGGAATGAGCAGTTCTTC
NA NA 11 TRBJ2-2 TRBV6-2/TRBV6-3 CASMWTGELFF TGTGCCAGCATGTGGACCGGGGAGCTGTTTTTT
NA few 15 TRBJ2-5 TRBV7-9 CASSQNRGGVETQYF TGTGCCAGCAGCCAGAACAGGGGAGGCGTAGAGACCCAGTACTTC
NA few 14 TRBJ2-5 TRBV7-2 CASTKGLGGETQYF TGTGCCAGCACCAAAGGACTAGGGGGAGAGACCCAGTACTTC
NA NA 14 TRBJ2-6 TRBV9 CASVRGSGANVLTF TGTGCCAGCGTCAGGGGATCAGGGGCCAACGTCCTGACTTTC
NA NA 16 TRBJ2-5 TRBV12-3/TRBV12-4 CASSNQENGQQETQYF TGTGCCAGCAGTAATCAAGAGAACGGACAGCAAGAGACCCAGTACTTC
TRBD1 many 13 TRBJ2-1 TRBV6-2/TRBV6-3 CASSDRDYNEQFF TGTGCCAGCAGCGACAGGGATTACAATGAGCAGTTCTTC
TRBD1 NA 14 TRBJ1-1 TRBV5-1 CASSGQGLFVEAFF TGCGCCAGCAGCGGACAGGGCCTCTTCGTCGAAGCTTTCTTT
NA NA 14 TRBJ2-4 TRBV28 CASSMDGAKNIQYF TGTGCCAGCAGCATGGACGGCGCCAAAAACATTCAGTACTTC
NA NA 16 TRBJ1-6 TRBV6-6 CASSYGGRAGNSPLHF TGTGCCAGCAGTTACGGGGGCAGGGCGGGAAATTCACCCCTCCACTTT
NA NA 15 TRBJ2-1 TRBV14 CASSQEEGIYNERFF TGTGCCAGCAGCCAAGAGGAGGGGATCTACAATGAGCGGTTCTTC
TRBD1 NA 14 TRBJ1-2 TRBV29-1 CSVGTGISGYGYTF TGCAGCGTGGGGACAGGGATCAGTGGCTATGGCTACACCTTC
NA many 13 TRBJ1-2 TRBV14 CASSQIGTSGYTF TGTGCCAGCAGCCAAATTGGTACAAGCGGCTACACCTTC
TRBD1 once 17 TRBJ1-6 TRBV4-3 CASSQEWGQGSGSPLHF TGCGCCAGCAGCCAAGAATGGGGACAGGGGTCGGGATCACCCCTCCACTTT
NA NA 15 TRBJ2-1 TRBV7-2 CASSFTGKSYNEQFF TGTGCCAGCAGCTTTACAGGAAAATCCTACAATGAGCAGTTCTTC
NA few 15 TRBJ1-5 TRBV27 CASSSQGGSNQPQHF TGTGCCAGCAGTTCCCAGGGCGGTAGCAATCAGCCCCAGCATTTT
TRBD2 NA 13 TRBJ2-5 TRBV29-1 CGVDPSGGDEQYF TGCGGCGTTGACCCTAGCGGGGGTGATGAGCAGTACTTC
NA NA 13 TRBJ2-2 TRBV29-1 CSVEAGGAGELFF TGCAGCGTTGAAGCGGGGGGCGCCGGGGAGCTGTTTTTT
NA NA 14 TRBJ2-7 TRBV20-1 CSARSARRTHEQYF TGCAGTGCTAGATCGGCCAGGCGGACCCACGAGCAGTACTTC
NA NA 14 TRBJ2-5 TRBV5-4 CASTFWAGQETQYF TGTGCCAGCACCTTCTGGGCAGGCCAAGAGACCCAGTACTTC
NA NA 15 TRBJ1-6 TRBV4-3 CASSQETGYNSPLHF TGCGCCAGCAGCCAAGAAACAGGGTATAATTCACCCCTCCACTTT
NA NA 14 TRBJ2-7 TRBV25-1 CASSEYQWTAEQYF TGTGCCAGCAGTGAATATCAATGGACAGCCGAGCAGTACTTC
NA once 13 TRBJ2-7 TRBV7-2 CASSPTVAGEQYF TGTGCCAGCAGCCCAACAGTGGCGGGGGAGCAGTACTTC
NA many 16 TRBJ2-2 TRBV3-1 CASSQPDGVGTGELFF TGTGCCAGCTCACAACCGGACGGGGTAGGCACCGGGGAGCTGTTTTTT
TRBD1 NA 14 TRBJ2-5 TRBV6-5 CASSKQGGQETQYF TGTGCCAGCAGTAAACAGGGGGGCCAAGAGACCCAGTACTTC
NA NA 12 TRBJ2-3 TRBV28 CATTGYTDTQYF TGTGCCACCACTGGGTACACAGATACGCAGTATTTT
NA NA 15 TRBJ2-5 TRBV7-9 CASSLFAANQETQYF TGTGCCAGCAGCCTTTTCGCCGCCAACCAAGAGACCCAGTACTTC
TRBD1 few 17 TRBJ2-7 TRBV4-2 CASSQQTGPLSSYEQYF TGTGCCAGCAGCCAACAGACAGGGCCCTTGAGCTCCTACGAGCAGTACTTC
NA few 15 TRBJ2-5 TRBV27 CASSLGVGVRETQYF TGTGCCAGCAGTTTAGGGGTCGGGGTCCGGGAGACCCAGTACTTC
NA NA 19 TRBJ2-7 TRBV6-2/TRBV6-3 CASSYGGTGTFRQPYEQYF TGTGCCAGCAGTTACGGGGGAACCGGGACTTTCCGCCAGCCCTACGAGCAGTACTTC
NA NA 14 TRBJ2-1 TRBV12-3/TRBV12-4 CASSPPDLKDEQFF TGTGCCAGCAGCCCGCCGGATCTAAAGGATGAGCAGTTCTTC
NA NA 13 TRBJ1-2 TRBV7-2 CASSLGSGQGYTF TGTGCCAGCAGCTTAGGATCCGGGCAGGGCTACACCTTC